A single sample is the source of the 32 T cell receptor beta chains below, sequenced in a study of blood T cell repertoires in COVID-19. Clones were sequenced by immunoSEQ multiplex PCR, and TCRdb holds only the in-frame ones, with some missing. The table includes around 220,000 clones, roughly nine tenths detected once. Sequencing input: peripheral blood. The origin of the receptors is a woman in her forties or fifties with acute or convalescent COVID-19.

The V gene is TRBV9, the J gene TRBJ1-1, with D possibly being TRBD1 (5 bases). The germline gives CDR1 SGDLS, CDR2 YYNGEE. V was cut by 1 base and J by 4 bases, with 8 bases left in between. This CDR3 has 13 residues. CDR3 in amino acids: CASSVWGGTEAFF. The CDR3 DNA reads as TGTGCCAGCAGCGTATGGGGGGGCACTGAAGCTTTCTTT.

A note on this clone: Other DNA sequences in this specimen translate into the identical CDR3. This rearrangement joins TRBV7-3 to TRBJ2-2; D may be TRBD1 (6 bases). The CDR3 sequence is 15 residues long. The germline V gene has CDR1 SGHTA and CDR2 FQGTGA. Trimming stripped 2 bases from V and 4 bases from J, with 11 bases between. The CDR3 nucleotides are TGTGCCAGCAGCTTAGGGGGACAAAGCACCGGGGAGCTGTTTTTT. This encodes CASSLGGQSTGELFF.

The V call is TRBV13, the J call TRBJ1-6; 7 positions match TRBD1. The CDR3 consists of 15 residues. Trimming removed 1 base from V and 7 bases from J; junction bases left unmatched: 4. Germline CDR1 is PRHDT and CDR2 is FYEKMQ (reference sequence). The CDR3 reads CASSLEGARNSPLHF. The DNA of the CDR3 is TGTGCCAGCAGCTTAGAGGGGGCGAGGAATTCACCCCTCCACTTT.

This clone was seen a handful of times. This chain connects TRBV24-1 to TRBJ1-5, with a tentative D call TRBD1 (5 bases). The CDR3 loop spans 14 amino acids. CDR1 and CDR2 (germline): KGHDR, SFDVKD. V dropped 3 bases and J dropped 4 bases, with 9 bases sitting between them. CDR3 DNA: TGTGCCACCAGTGATACGCCAGGGAATCAGCCCCAGCATTTT. It is translated as CATSDTPGNQPQHF.

This clone was counted once. This chain links TRBV7-9 with TRBJ1-2, with 7 bases identical to TRBD1. The CDR3 sequence is 12 residues long. The V and J ends lost 10 bases and 6 bases, in that order; junction bases with no gene match: 8. Germline-derived CDR1 and CDR2 are SEHNR and FQNEAQ (reference sequence). CDR3 sequence reads: CATTEGGHGYTF. In nucleotides, the CDR3 is TGTGCCACCACCGAAGGGGGCCATGGCTACACCTTC. The full variable domain, completed using reference TRBV7-9 and TRBJ1-2, is DTGVSQNPRHKITKRGQNVTFRCDPISEHNRLYWYRQTLGQGPEFLTYFQNEAQLEKSRLLSDRFSAERPKGSFSTLEIQRTEQGDSAMYLCATTEGGHGYTFGSGTRLTVV.

This chain uses TRBV4-3 with TRBJ2-1; no firm D call. CDR3 length equals 15 residues. V lost 1 base, J lost 7 bases, and 14 bases lay in between. Germline loops: CDR1 LGHNA, CDR2 YSLEER. DNA for the CDR3: TGCGCCAGCAGCCAAGGACTTTCGTCAAAGAATGAGCAGTTCTTC. Amino acid sequence: CASSQGLSSKNEQFF.

The chain joins TRBV7-2 to TRBJ2-3, with 13 bases fitting TRBD2. This CDR3 comprises 18 residues. CDR1 and CDR2 (germline): SGHTA, FQGNSA. Trimming removed 0 bases from V and 6 bases from J; junction bases left unmatched: 9. DNA of the CDR3: TGTGCCAGCAGCTTAGCTCTTACTAGCGGGAGGGGGACGGATACGCAGTATTTT. Protein: CASSLALTSGRGTDTQYF.

The chain carries TRBV4-3 and TRBJ1-3, with D possibly TRBD1 on 5 matching bases. The germline gives CDR1 LGHNA, CDR2 YSLEER. The V gene lost 0 bases and the J gene lost 4 bases, with 13 bases spanning the gap. The CDR3 spans 16 residues. The CDR3 sequence is CASSQEEGVPGNTIYF. DNA for the CDR3: TGCGCCAGCAGCCAAGAGGAAGGGGTTCCGGGAAACACCATATATTTT.

V usage is TRBV4-3 and J usage is TRBJ1-2, with D unclear. The CDR3 totals 14 residues. The germline CDR1 and CDR2 sequences are LGHNA and YSLEER. The V gene lost 0 bases and the J gene lost 2 bases, with 7 bases spanning the gap. CDR3 sequence: CASSQEVANYGYTF. DNA of the CDR3: TGCGCCAGCAGCCAAGAGGTGGCAAACTATGGCTACACCTTC.

The J gene is TRBJ2-2, the V gene TRBV5-1; 10 bases align to TRBD1. Germline V gives CDR1 SGHRS, CDR2 YFSETQ. The CDR3 is made up of 13 amino acids. Unmatched junction bases numbered 3, after V lost 6 bases and J lost 7 bases. The CDR3 DNA sequence: TGCGCCAGCACGGGACAGGGGATCGGGGAGCTGTTTTTT. This translates into CASTGQGIGELFF.

The V gene is TRBV18, the J gene TRBJ1-4; D unresolved. From germline, CDR1 is KGHSH and CDR2 LQKENI. V was pared by 6 bases and J by 6 bases, with 8 bases between. The CDR3 consists of 12 residues. CDR3 in DNA: TGTGCCAGCTCCTTCTCAGATGAAAAACTGTTTTTT. Protein sequence: CASSFSDEKLFF.

The chain joins TRBV2 to TRBJ2-7; 12 bases map to TRBD1. This CDR3 has 13 residues. Trimming at V came to 6 bases and at J to 11 bases, leaving 8 bases not matched to a gene. Germline V gene data show CDR1 as SNHLY and CDR2 as FYNNEI. CDR3 sequence reads: CASRGTGGHMEYF. The CDR3 DNA sequence: TGTGCCAGCAGGGGGACAGGGGGCCATATGGAGTACTTC.

The V and J genes are TRBV4-1 and TRBJ1-1, with D unresolved. Germline assignment: CDR1 MGHRA and CDR2 YSYEKL. This CDR3 contains 13 residues. V was cut by 0 bases and J by 11 bases, with 13 bases left in between. The DNA for the CDR3 is TGCGCCAGCAGCCAAGATCGGGAGGGTTTGGCTTTCTTT. Encoded protein: CASSQDREGLAFF.

The rearrangement joins TRBV4-3 to TRBJ2-6, with a tentative D call TRBD1 (5 bases). CDR1 and CDR2 (germline): LGHNA, YSLEER. This CDR3 has 21 amino acids. V lost 0 bases to trimming and J lost 0 bases, with 21 bases between them. In DNA, the CDR3 is TGCGCCAGCAGCCAAGACAGGGAAACTATTTTTCCAAGCTCTGGGGCCAACGTCCTGACTTTC. Its translation: CASSQDRETIFPSSGANVLTF.

The chain recombines TRBV7-6 with TRBJ1-1; D unclear. V was pared by 1 base and J by 6 bases, with 15 bases between. This CDR3 is built from 15 residues. CDR1 and CDR2 from the germline V gene are SGHVS and FNYEAQ. This chain's CDR3 is CASSLGAAQASEAFF. Written as DNA, the CDR3 is TGTGCCAGCAGCTTAGGAGCCGCCCAGGCCTCTGAAGCTTTCTTT.

This chain joins TRBV3-1 (or the pseudogene TRBV3-2) and TRBJ2-7; tentative D call: TRBD2 (7 bases). The CDR3 extends over 13 amino acids. Germline CDR1 is LGHDT and CDR2 is YNNKEL (reference sequence). Trimming left V 2 bases short and J 5 bases short, with 10 bases between. For the CDR3, the DNA is TGTGCCAGCAGCCAAATGGGGGGGCACGAGCAGTACTTC. This codes for CASSQMGGHEQYF.

The chain links TRBV21-1 to TRBJ2-3; TRBD2 is taken as the D call from the table, unchecked against the DNA. TRBV21-1 is tagged as a pseudogene. This CDR3 spans 14 amino acids. CDR3 region: CASSREGDTDTQYF. In nucleotides, the CDR3 is TGTGCCAGCAGCCGGGAGGGGGACACAGATACGCAGTATTTT.

The chain joins TRBV6-5 to TRBJ2-3, with 10 bases fitting TRBD2. V gave up 7 bases and J gave up 2 bases; unmatched junction bases: 6. The CDR3 covers 15 residues. Germline V gene lookup returns CDR1 MNHEY and CDR2 SVGAGI. CDR3 nucleotides: TGTGCCAGCACGGAGCGGGGGGGTTACACAGATACGCAGTATTTT. It specifies CASTERGGYTDTQYF.

With regard to this clone: The same CDR3 arises from other DNA sequences in this sample as well. The rearrangement joins TRBV29-1 to TRBJ2-7; TRBD1 aligns across 7 bases. Germline V gives CDR1 SQVTM, CDR2 ANQGSEA. The CDR3 consists of 11 residues. V trimming: 7 bases; J trimming: 3 bases; junction bases outside the gene matches: 3. CDR3 sequence: CSATGNYEQYF. As DNA, the CDR3 is TGCAGCGCGACAGGGAACTACGAGCAGTACTTC.

The chain joins TRBV7-6 to TRBJ1-3; tentative D call: TRBD1 (5 bases). Germline CDR1 and CDR2: SGHVS and FNYEAQ. With 5 bases removed from V and 6 bases from J, the gap between germline ends came to 23 bases. The CDR3 length is 17 residues. The CDR3 region is CASSQTPPAGRQNTIYF. The DNA of the CDR3 is TGTGCCAGCAGCCAGACCCCCCCGGCAGGGCGGCAAAACACCATATATTTT. The full variable domain, with the rest looked up from reference TRBV7-6 and TRBJ1-3, is GAGVSQSPRYKVTKRGQDVALRCDPISGHVSLYWYRQALGQGPEFLTYFNYEAQQDKSGLPNDRFSAERPEGSISTLTIQRTEQRDSAMYRCASSQTPPAGRQNTIYFGEGSWLTVV.

This clone came up once. This chain uses TRBV6-2 or TRBV6-3 with TRBJ1-1; possible D gene TRBD1, 5 bases. V lost 2 bases to trimming and J lost 3 bases, with 7 bases between them. In germline, CDR1 is MNHEY, CDR2 SVGEGT. The CDR3 runs to 13 residues. CDR3 protein: CASSYAGDTEAFF. The CDR3 nucleotides are TGTGCCAGCAGTTACGCGGGGGACACTGAAGCTTTCTTT.

This chain connects TRBV24-1 to TRBJ2-3, with D unresolved. Trimming cost V 3 bases and J 4 bases, with 4 bases left between them. CDR1 and CDR2 (germline): KGHDR, SFDVKD. The CDR3 covers 12 residues. The CDR3 loop is CATSDRADTQYF. The CDR3 DNA reads TGTGCCACCAGTGATCGAGCAGATACGCAGTATTTT.

A word on this clone: At one end the junction does not follow the germline gene, possibly because of a read error. This chain connects TRBV11-2 to TRBJ2-2; D might be TRBD2 (6 bases). The CDR3 is 11 amino acids. Germline loops: CDR1 SGHAT, CDR2 FQNNGV. CDR3: CASSRGNLHVF. In nucleotides, the CDR3 is TGTGCCAGCAGCCGGGGGAACCTGCATGTTTTT.

CDR3 loop: CASSLGGSTDTQYF. The CDR3 DNA is TGTGCCAGCAGCTTGGGCGGATCCACAGATACGCAGTATTTT. The V gene is TRBV5-8, the J gene TRBJ2-3; no reliable D call. The CDR3 loop spans 14 amino acids. Germline CDR1 reads SGHTS; CDR2 reads YDEGEE. The ends were cut back, 0 bases at V and 2 bases at J, with 7 bases in the middle.

The V and J genes are TRBV30 and TRBJ2-5; 7 bases fit TRBD1. This CDR3 is 15 amino acids long. After removal of 1 base from V and 4 bases from J, the junction contained 9 bases not matched to a gene. The germline V gene encodes CDR1 GTSNPN and CDR2 SVGIG (reference sequence). The CDR3 DNA reads TGTGCCTGGAGTGCCTTACAGGGGACAAGAGAGACCCAGTACTTC. Translating gives CAWSALQGTRETQYF.

The rearrangement uses TRBV4-2 and TRBJ2-2, with 8 nucleotides matching TRBD2. Germline values: CDR1 LGHNA, CDR2 YNFKEQ. CDR3 size: 17 residues. V lost 0 bases, J lost 1 base, and 4 bases stayed unmatched. The CDR3 loop is CASSQDSGGMNTGELFF. CDR3 in DNA: TGTGCCAGCAGCCAAGATTCGGGGGGGATGAACACCGGGGAGCTGTTTTTT.

This clone has more than one count but fewer than ten. The DNA is omitted, as the CDR3 cannot be located on it reliably, and the CDR3 follows TCRdb's listing. The gene calls are TRBV19 and TRBJ2-3; the D call TRBD2 from the table was never checked on the DNA. The CDR3 comprises 16 residues, both ends counted. Germline CDR1 is LNHDA and CDR2 is SQIVND (reference sequence). Here the CDR3 reads CASTSGLAGFTDTQYF.

The rearrangement joins TRBV6-5 to TRBJ2-7; possibly TRBD2 for D (5 bases). V was pared by 10 bases and J by 5 bases, with 15 bases between. There are 12 residues in the CDR3. Germline CDR1 reads MNHEY; CDR2 reads SVGAGI. CDR3 region: CATSERPNEQYF. In DNA, the CDR3 is TGTGCCACCTCGGAGCGGCCCAACGAGCAGTACTTC.

The chain carries TRBV19 and TRBJ1-1; D might be TRBD1 (6 bases). Trimming took off 7 bases at V and 8 bases at J, with 17 bases between the two ends. The CDR3 is 13 amino acids. Germline V gene data show CDR1 as LNHDA and CDR2 as SQIVND (reference sequence). Here the CDR3 reads CASKGTTVSEAFF. CDR3 bases: TGTGCCAGTAAGGGGACAACGGTGAGCGAAGCTTTCTTT.

The chain is built from TRBV10-3 and TRBJ2-2; TRBD2 agrees at 13 bases. The CDR3 consists of 15 residues. The V gene end was trimmed by 6 bases and the J gene end by 6 bases; junction bases not matched to a gene: 4. In germline, CDR1 is ENHRY, CDR2 SYGVKD. The CDR3 loop reads CAISGTSGTPGELFF. The DNA of the CDR3 is TGTGCCATCAGCGGGACTAGCGGGACCCCCGGGGAGCTGTTTTTT.

This chain connects TRBV21-1 to TRBJ2-1; the D call of TRBD1 is as the table states it, not checked on the DNA. TRBV21-1 is recorded as a pseudogene. This CDR3 has 15 amino acids. CDR3: CASSKDRGKDNEQFF. The CDR3 DNA follows: TGTGCCAGCAGCAAGGACAGGGGGAAAGACAATGAGCAGTTCTTC.

For the CDR3, the DNA is TGTGCCAGCAGCTTGGGGGACAGTAGAACGTACGAGCAGTACTTC. It codes for CASSLGDSRTYEQYF. The chain joins TRBV7-2 to TRBJ2-7; TRBD1 aligns across 7 bases. Germline-derived CDR1 and CDR2 are SGHTA and FQGNSA. V shed 3 bases and J 4 bases; nucleotides not matched to a gene: 9. The CDR3 totals 15 residues.